Listed below are T cell receptor beta chains from one sample, sequenced in a study of blood T cell repertoires in COVID-19. Using immunoSEQ multiplex PCR, the repertoire was profiled, and TCRdb retains in-frame clones only, with some absent. Found here are a few hundred thousand clones, roughly four fifths of them singletons; the top ten hold about 5.4%. Sequencing was carried out using PBMCs or T cells enriched from blood (not recorded which). The receptors stem from a woman aged 50 to 60 who had recovered from COVID-19. CDR3s include the opening cysteine and the closing phenylalanine or tryptophan. Fields, in order: V gene, J gene, D gene, clone size, CDR3 DNA, CDR3 protein. The D gene is left open where the match is weak. A row's size may be missing; if present it is once, few, many or a size class.

v_call: TRBV6-2/TRBV6-3
j_call: TRBJ2-7
d_call: TRBD2
clone_size: .
cdr3_nt: TGTGCCAGCAGCCGGACTAGCGTTTACGAGCAGTACTTC
cdr3_aa: CASSRTSVYEQYF

v_call: TRBV6-2/TRBV6-3
j_call: TRBJ1-1
d_call: .
clone_size: .
cdr3_nt: TGTGCCAGCAGTCCACCGGGACAGAACACTGAAGCTTTCTTT
cdr3_aa: CASSPPGQNTEAFF

v_call: TRBV9
j_call: TRBJ2-3
d_call: TRBD1
clone_size: .
cdr3_nt: TGTGCCAGCAGCGTAAGGGACAGGGGGATCCCAGATACGCAGTATTTT
cdr3_aa: CASSVRDRGIPDTQYF

v_call: TRBV5-6
j_call: TRBJ2-1
d_call: .
clone_size: .
cdr3_nt: TGTGCCAGCAGCTTGGACGGGGGACTCCTTATGAGCTCCTACAATGAGCAGTTCTTC
cdr3_aa: CASSLDGGLLMSSYNEQFF

v_call: TRBV6-5
j_call: TRBJ1-3
d_call: .
clone_size: .
cdr3_nt: TGTGCCAGCAGTCGACAGAGTTTTGCTGGAAACACCATATATTTT
cdr3_aa: CASSRQSFAGNTIYF

v_call: TRBV5-6
j_call: TRBJ1-2
d_call: TRBD1
clone_size: .
cdr3_nt: TGTGCCAGCAGACCGCCAGGACAGGGGGCCGTCTATGGCTACACCTTC
cdr3_aa: CASRPPGQGAVYGYTF

v_call: TRBV7-9
j_call: TRBJ1-2
d_call: .
clone_size: .
cdr3_nt: TGTGCCAGCAGCTCCTCTCCGGGCTATGGCTACACCTTC
cdr3_aa: CASSSSPGYGYTF

v_call: TRBV9
j_call: TRBJ2-5
d_call: TRBD2
clone_size: once
cdr3_nt: TGTGCCAGCAGCGTAGGCCGGGGGGGGGAGACCCAGTACTTC
cdr3_aa: CASSVGRGGETQYF

v_call: TRBV27
j_call: TRBJ1-1
d_call: .
clone_size: .
cdr3_nt: TGTGCCAGCAGTCGAGGGAATGAGAACACTGAAGCTTTCTTT
cdr3_aa: CASSRGNENTEAFF

v_call: TRBV2
j_call: TRBJ1-1
d_call: TRBD1
clone_size: .
cdr3_nt: TGTGCCAGCAGCGAGGACAGGGGGATGGGGGCTTTCTTT
cdr3_aa: CASSEDRGMGAFF

v_call: TRBV7-9
j_call: TRBJ1-2
d_call: TRBD1
clone_size: .
cdr3_nt: TGTGCCAGCACGGGACAGGTTAACTATGGCTACACCTTC
cdr3_aa: CASTGQVNYGYTF

v_call: TRBV28
j_call: TRBJ1-2
d_call: .
clone_size: .
cdr3_nt: TGTGCCAGCAGTTCCAGGGATAACTATGGCTACACCTTC
cdr3_aa: CASSSRDNYGYTF

v_call: TRBV19
j_call: TRBJ2-1
d_call: TRBD1
clone_size: .
cdr3_nt: TGTGCCAGTAGTTATCAGGGGGTTAGCTCCTACAATGAGCAGTTCTTC
cdr3_aa: CASSYQGVSSYNEQFF

v_call: TRBV19
j_call: TRBJ2-7
d_call: .
clone_size: few
cdr3_nt: TGTGCCAGTAGTATTGGGGGGAGCTCCTACGAGCAGTACTTC
cdr3_aa: CASSIGGSSYEQYF

v_call: TRBV5-6
j_call: TRBJ2-7
d_call: .
clone_size: .
cdr3_nt: TGTGCCAGCAGCTTGGTCGTCAGTGGAGGCGGGCAGTACTTC
cdr3_aa: CASSLVVSGGGQYF

v_call: TRBV6-5
j_call: TRBJ1-5
d_call: .
clone_size: .
cdr3_nt: TGTGCCAGCAGCCTGAGACAGGTTAGCAATCAGCCCCAGCATTTT
cdr3_aa: CASSLRQVSNQPQHF

v_call: TRBV7-2
j_call: TRBJ1-2
d_call: .
clone_size: .
cdr3_nt: TGTGCCAGCAGCTTACCCGGTTTAAATGGCTACACCTTC
cdr3_aa: CASSLPGLNGYTF

v_call: TRBV4-2
j_call: TRBJ1-6
d_call: .
clone_size: .
cdr3_nt: TGTGCCAGCAGCCCCGGCGGAAATTCACCCCTCCACTTT
cdr3_aa: CASSPGGNSPLHF

v_call: TRBV5-1
j_call: TRBJ2-3
d_call: .
clone_size: .
cdr3_nt: TGCGCCAGCAGCTTGGAAGACTGGGTAGATACGCAGTATTTT
cdr3_aa: CASSLEDWVDTQYF

v_call: TRBV4-3
j_call: TRBJ2-5
d_call: .
clone_size: .
cdr3_nt: TGCGCCAGCAGCCAAGCTCATGGGGGCTACCTGGAGACCCAGTACTTC
cdr3_aa: CASSQAHGGYLETQYF

v_call: TRBV4-1
j_call: TRBJ1-1
d_call: .
clone_size: .
cdr3_nt: TGCGCCAGCAGCCAAGTGCCGACAGCCCTCCTGGCTGAAGCTTTCTTT
cdr3_aa: CASSQVPTALLAEAFF

v_call: TRBV30
j_call: TRBJ2-1
d_call: .
clone_size: .
cdr3_nt: TGTGCCTGGAGTCCTATAGCGATGTACAATGAGCAGTTCTTC
cdr3_aa: CAWSPIAMYNEQFF

v_call: TRBV11-3
j_call: TRBJ2-2
d_call: .
clone_size: few
cdr3_nt: TGTGCCAGCAGGGGCGACGGGGGCACCGGGGAGCTGTTTTTT
cdr3_aa: CASRGDGGTGELFF

v_call: TRBV30
j_call: TRBJ1-5
d_call: .
clone_size: .
cdr3_nt: TGTGCCTGGAGTGGAACAGGGACTCAGCCCCAGCATTTT
cdr3_aa: CAWSGTGTQPQHF

v_call: TRBV4-1
j_call: TRBJ2-2
d_call: .
clone_size: .
cdr3_nt: TGCGCCAGCAGCCAAGATGGAGCGACTACCGGGGAGCTGTTTTTT
cdr3_aa: CASSQDGATTGELFF

v_call: TRBV7-2
j_call: TRBJ2-1
d_call: TRBD2
clone_size: .
cdr3_nt: TGTGCCAGCAGCTTAAGGGCAGTGGGACTAGCGGACAATGAGCAGTTCTTC
cdr3_aa: CASSLRAVGLADNEQFF

v_call: TRBV5-1
j_call: TRBJ1-2
d_call: TRBD1
clone_size: .
cdr3_nt: TGCGCCAGCAGCTTAGGGGGCGATATCTATGGCTACACCTTC
cdr3_aa: CASSLGGDIYGYTF

v_call: TRBV7-9
j_call: TRBJ2-1
d_call: .
clone_size: .
cdr3_nt: TGTGCCAGCAGCGGAGGGACAGGTGGGCGGGAGTACAATGAGCAGTTCTTC
cdr3_aa: CASSGGTGGREYNEQFF

v_call: TRBV29-1
j_call: TRBJ1-1
d_call: TRBD1
clone_size: .
cdr3_nt: TGCAGCGTTGACTATGGCAGGGGGCCCACTGAAGCTTTCTTT
cdr3_aa: CSVDYGRGPTEAFF

v_call: TRBV4-3
j_call: TRBJ2-7
d_call: TRBD2
clone_size: .
cdr3_nt: TGCGCCAGCAGCCAAGAGGTAGCGGGGTTCGGCCACGAGCAGTACTTC
cdr3_aa: CASSQEVAGFGHEQYF

v_call: TRBV18
j_call: TRBJ2-5
d_call: TRBD2
clone_size: .
cdr3_nt: TGTGCCAGCTCTCCCCAATCGCGGGAGGGGGAGACCCAGTACTTC
cdr3_aa: CASSPQSREGETQYF

v_call: TRBV29-1
j_call: TRBJ1-1
d_call: .
clone_size: .
cdr3_nt: TGCAGCGCTAGGACAGTGAACACTGAAGCTTTCTTT
cdr3_aa: CSARTVNTEAFF

v_call: TRBV5-1
j_call: TRBJ2-2
d_call: .
clone_size: .
cdr3_nt: TGCGCCAGCAGCCCTTCCAGTTCCGGGGCCGGGGAGCTGTTTTTT
cdr3_aa: CASSPSSSGAGELFF

v_call: TRBV19
j_call: TRBJ1-2
d_call: .
clone_size: few
cdr3_nt: TGTGCCAGTAGCCTTAACTATGGCTACACCTTC
cdr3_aa: CASSLNYGYTF

v_call: TRBV7-8
j_call: TRBJ1-2
d_call: TRBD1
clone_size: .
cdr3_nt: TGTGCCAGCAGCTTGGGGGGACAGGGAAACTATGGCTACACCTTC
cdr3_aa: CASSLGGQGNYGYTF

v_call: TRBV12-3/TRBV12-4
j_call: TRBJ2-7
d_call: .
clone_size: .
cdr3_nt: TGTGCCAGCAATTTTGGGGGCGCCGAGCAGTACTTC
cdr3_aa: CASNFGGAEQYF

v_call: TRBV3-1/TRBV3-2
j_call: TRBJ2-5
d_call: .
clone_size: .
cdr3_nt: TGTGCCAGCAGCCAAGATGTCACGGGGACCCAGTACTTC
cdr3_aa: CASSQDVTGTQYF

v_call: TRBV18
j_call: TRBJ2-5
d_call: .
clone_size: .
cdr3_nt: TGTGCCAGCTCCCCCCCTATGGAAGAGACCCAGTACTTC
cdr3_aa: CASSPPMEETQYF

v_call: TRBV11-3
j_call: TRBJ1-4
d_call: TRBD1
clone_size: .
cdr3_nt: TGTGCCAGCAGCTTACGACAGGGACCGAATGAAAAACTGTTTTTT
cdr3_aa: CASSLRQGPNEKLFF

v_call: TRBV25-1
j_call: TRBJ1-2
d_call: .
clone_size: .
cdr3_nt: TGTGCCAGCAGTGAGGCGGGGGCTGGCTACACCTTC
cdr3_aa: CASSEAGAGYTF

v_call: TRBV18
j_call: TRBJ1-2
d_call: TRBD1
clone_size: .
cdr3_nt: TGTGCCAGCTCACCCGACAGGGCCTCCGGCTACACCTTC
cdr3_aa: CASSPDRASGYTF

v_call: TRBV4-3
j_call: TRBJ2-7
d_call: TRBD2
clone_size: .
cdr3_nt: TGCGCCAGCAGCCCTCTAGCGGGGTTTACCTACGAGCAGTACTTC
cdr3_aa: CASSPLAGFTYEQYF

v_call: TRBV6-6
j_call: TRBJ1-1
d_call: TRBD1
clone_size: .
cdr3_nt: TGTGCCAGCAGTTACGGCCCCCGCAGGGGGCTTGGTGAAGCTTTCTTT
cdr3_aa: CASSYGPRRGLGEAFF

v_call: TRBV11-2
j_call: TRBJ2-7
d_call: TRBD1
clone_size: .
cdr3_nt: TGTGCCAGCAGCTTACAGGGGGCCAGGTCCTACGAGCAGTACTTC
cdr3_aa: CASSLQGARSYEQYF

v_call: TRBV18
j_call: TRBJ1-1
d_call: .
clone_size: .
cdr3_nt: TGTGCCAGCTCTTTACAGGAGAACACTGAAGCTTTCTTT
cdr3_aa: CASSLQENTEAFF

v_call: TRBV10-3
j_call: TRBJ1-2
d_call: .
clone_size: .
cdr3_nt: TGTGCCATCAGCCGACAGTTAGCTAACTATGGCTACACCTTC
cdr3_aa: CAISRQLANYGYTF

v_call: TRBV19
j_call: TRBJ2-7
d_call: .
clone_size: .
cdr3_nt: TGTGCCAGTTCGTCCAGCTACGAGCAGTACTTC
cdr3_aa: CASSSSYEQYF

v_call: TRBV28
j_call: TRBJ1-1
d_call: TRBD1
clone_size: .
cdr3_nt: TGTGCCACTTCCACGCGGGGACAGGGGGCACTGGGGGACACTGAAGCTTTCTTT
cdr3_aa: CATSTRGQGALGDTEAFF

v_call: TRBV4-1
j_call: TRBJ1-2
d_call: .
clone_size: few
cdr3_nt: TGCGCCAGCAGCCAAGCCCCAGGGGAGAACTATGGCTACACCTTC
cdr3_aa: CASSQAPGENYGYTF

v_call: TRBV27
j_call: TRBJ1-2
d_call: .
clone_size: .
cdr3_nt: TGTGCCAGCAGTCAAGCAGGCGGGGGCCTGGTGGGCTACACCTTC
cdr3_aa: CASSQAGGGLVGYTF

v_call: TRBV19
j_call: TRBJ1-5
d_call: .
clone_size: .
cdr3_nt: TGTGCCAGTAGTAAAGACAGCCAAAAAACTACGGTTCAGCCCCAGCATTTT
cdr3_aa: CASSKDSQKTTVQPQHF